Each of the 25 T cell receptor beta chains below was sequenced from the same sample in a study of cytomegalovirus exposure and HLA in healthy donors. PCR primers comprised 60 Vbeta and 13 Jbeta primers. The data were produced by immunoSEQ multiplex PCR, yet TCRdb's version contains in-frame clones alone and is incomplete. The table lists about 160,000 clones, roughly 80% of them singletons. Input material: PBMCs. The source of these receptors is a girl between 10 and 17 years old in good health and CMV-seropositive.

This clone has a single count. The V gene is TRBV7-8, the J gene TRBJ2-7, with a possible D match to TRBD1 (5 bases). The CDR3 extends over 14 amino acids. CDR1 SGHVS and CDR2 FQNEAQ come from the germline V gene. Deletions cut 3 bases from V and 3 bases from J, with 12 bases between. The CDR3 loop reads CASSFAGFIYEQYF. CDR3 bases: TGTGCCAGCAGCTTTGCAGGGTTTATCTACGAGCAGTACTTC.

The rearrangement uses TRBV5-1 and TRBJ1-1; 7 positions agree with TRBD1. Germline V gives CDR1 SGHRS, CDR2 YFSETQ. The length of the CDR3 is 14 residues. J was trimmed by 5 bases and V by 4 bases; bases with no gene match: 8. The CDR3 nucleotides are TGCGCCAGCAGCCCCACAGGGGCCCATACTGAAGCTTTCTTT. This translates into CASSPTGAHTEAFF.

The chain uses TRBV4-1 and TRBJ2-2, with D perhaps TRBD2 (6 bases). Between the trimmed V and J ends, which lost 2 bases and 1 base, there was a span of 14 bases. Germline V gives CDR1 MGHRA, CDR2 YSYEKL. The CDR3 has 17 amino acids. The CDR3 DNA sequence: TGCGCCAGCAGCCAAAAAACGTCGCGGGGGAACACCGGGGAGCTGTTTTTT. Translated, it gives CASSQKTSRGNTGELFF.

The V call is TRBV19, the J call TRBJ2-2, with a weak D call TRBD1 (6 bases). V was pared by 6 bases and J by 2 bases, with 16 bases between. Looked up from germline, CDR1 is LNHDA and CDR2 is SQIVND (reference sequence). The CDR3 has 16 residues. The CDR3 coding sequence is TGTGCCAGTAGATCCCTGGACAGCTATAACACCGGGGAGCTGTTTTTT. This encodes CASRSLDSYNTGELFF.

This chain links TRBV19 with TRBJ2-6; D uncertain. Germline V lookup: CDR1 LNHDA, CDR2 SQIVND (reference sequence). The CDR3 covers 15 residues. V was clipped by 3 bases and J by 5 bases, with 11 bases between them. In DNA form, the CDR3 reads TGTGCCAGTAGTATCCTTCGGGTTAGGGCCAACGTCCTGACTTTC. Translated, it gives CASSILRVRANVLTF.

The chain carries TRBV12-1 and TRBJ2-3; the table names TRBD1, a call not compared with the DNA. TRBV12-1 is a pseudogene segment. The CDR3 contains 15 residues. The CDR3 protein is CASSLRQGDTDTQYF. The CDR3 region has the DNA TGTGCCAGCAGCTTGAGACAGGGGGACACAGATACGCAGTATTTT.

This chain links TRBV10-3 with TRBJ2-7; D remains unclear. The V gene lost 0 bases and the J gene lost 3 bases, with 12 bases spanning the gap. The CDR3 spans 15 residues. Germline loops: CDR1 ENHRY, CDR2 SYGVKD. The CDR3 region has the DNA TGTGCCATCAGTGAGTCTCCCGGCGGAAACTACGAGCAGTACTTC. This sequence encodes CAISESPGGNYEQYF.

This clone was picked up one time. J is TRBJ1-5 and V is TRBV2; the D gene is possibly TRBD1 (5 bases). The CDR3 covers 14 residues. CDR1 SNHLY and CDR2 FYNNEI come from the germline V gene. V lost 10 bases, J lost 0 bases, and 13 bases lay in between. CDR3 coding DNA: TGTGCCACCGCGACAGCGCTTAGCAATCAGCCCCAGCATTTT. Its protein is CATATALSNQPQHF.

The chain joins TRBV10-2 to TRBJ1-2; D is unresolved. Trimming stripped 2 bases from V and 0 bases from J, with 7 bases between. Germline V CDR1 and CDR2: WSHSY, SAAADI. CDR3 length equals 14 residues. CDR3: CASSEILPNYGYTF. The CDR3 DNA follows: TGCGCCAGCAGTGAGATACTTCCTAACTATGGCTACACCTTC.

The gene calls are TRBV7-8 and TRBJ1-2; tentatively, D is TRBD1 (5 bases). Germline V lookup: CDR1 SGHVS, CDR2 FQNEAQ. V dropped 3 bases and J dropped 1 base, with 12 bases sitting between them. This CDR3 is 15 amino acids long. This CDR3 is CASSFSQGLNYGYTF. The CDR3 DNA is TGTGCCAGCAGCTTTTCGCAGGGCCTTAACTATGGCTACACCTTC.

The chain carries TRBV7-8 and TRBJ2-2, with D tentatively TRBD2 (6 bases). The CDR3 covers 17 residues. Looked up from germline, CDR1 is SGHVS and CDR2 is FQNEAQ. Trimming took off 0 bases at V and 3 bases at J, with 14 bases between the two ends. CDR3 in DNA: TGTGCCAGCAGCTTAGCGTTACGGCGGGACTACACCGGGGAGCTGTTTTTT. Its protein is CASSLALRRDYTGELFF.

The chain joins TRBV28 to TRBJ2-3; the match to TRBD2 covers 9 bases. CDR3 length: 19 amino acids. V was pared by 0 bases and J by 1 base, with 11 bases of the junction left unmatched. CDR1 and CDR2 (germline): MDHEN, SYDVKM. The CDR3 loop reads CASSLWSVGGGAGTDTQYF. CDR3 nucleotide sequence: TGTGCCAGCAGTTTATGGTCCGTAGGCGGGGGGGCGGGCACAGATACGCAGTATTTT.

The sample holds a few counts of this clone. The chain is built from TRBV2 and TRBJ2-5, with no clear D. V was pared by 4 bases and J by 2 bases, with 11 bases between. Germline V gene lookup returns CDR1 SNHLY and CDR2 FYNNEI. CDR3 length: 14 amino acids. The CDR3 sequence: CASSAWRKQETQYF. In nucleotides, the CDR3 is TGTGCCAGCAGTGCCTGGCGGAAACAAGAGACCCAGTACTTC.

The rearrangement links TRBV19 to TRBJ1-5; the match to TRBD1 covers 11 bases. J gave up 6 bases and V 7 bases, and 5 bases lay outside the gene matches. The germline V gene encodes CDR1 LNHDA and CDR2 SQIVND (reference sequence). CDR3 length: 14 residues. The CDR3 DNA follows: TGTGCCAGTAAATTGGACAGGGGGCTTCAGCCCCAGCATTTT. As protein: CASKLDRGLQPQHF.

The chain links TRBV27 to TRBJ2-5, with 7 positions matching TRBD1. CDR1 MNHEY and CDR2 SMNVEV come from the germline V gene (reference sequence). With 5 bases clipped from V and 5 bases from J, the junction kept 8 bases outside the gene matches. CDR3 size: 14 residues. This chain's CDR3 is CASSQYRGKETQYF. CDR3 nucleotides: TGTGCCAGCAGTCAATACAGGGGAAAGGAGACCCAGTACTTC.

The CDR3 region has the DNA TGTGCCAGCAGTTCACGGGGGGTCGTTTACGAGCAGTACTTC. Translating it yields CASSSRGVVYEQYF. The chain has TRBV27 and TRBJ2-7, with TRBD2 matching 7 bases. V lost 4 bases, J lost 4 bases, and 7 bases stayed unmatched. CDR3 length equals 14 residues. In germline, CDR1 is MNHEY, CDR2 SMNVEV (reference sequence).

The rearrangement uses TRBV13 and TRBJ2-5; TRBD2 is a possible D gene (5 bases). The CDR3 is 13 amino acids. Germline V gene data show CDR1 as PRHDT and CDR2 as FYEKMQ (reference sequence). V was cut by 5 bases and J by 2 bases, with 9 bases left in between. The DNA of the CDR3 is TGTGCCAGCAGCACCGGGGTTCAAGAGACCCAGTACTTC. It translates to CASSTGVQETQYF.

The V and J genes are TRBV29-1 and TRBJ2-3; maybe TRBD1 (7 bases). The CDR3 runs 16 residues. V lost 0 bases to trimming and J lost 5 bases, with 18 bases between them. The germline CDR1 and CDR2 sequences are SQVTM and ANQGSEA. CDR3 sequence reads: CSVEDWRDRNQDTQYF. For the CDR3, the DNA is TGCAGCGTTGAAGATTGGAGGGACAGAAATCAAGATACGCAGTATTTT.

The chain combines TRBV21-1 with TRBJ2-4; the table's D call, TRBD2, was not checked against the DNA. TRBV21-1 is an annotated pseudogene. The CDR3 is 17 amino acids. CDR3 DNA sequence: TGTGCCAGCAGCAGTTGTGGGCTAGCGGGGGACAAAAACATTCAGTACTTC. Amino acid sequence: CASSSCGLAGDKNIQYF.

Only one count was recorded for this clone. V usage is TRBV5-4 and J usage is TRBJ2-3; D is uncertain. CDR3 length: 13 amino acids. Trimming shortened V by 5 bases and J by 0 bases, and 7 bases separated the two germline ends. Germline V CDR1 and CDR2: SGHNT, YYREEE (reference sequence). CDR3 nucleotide sequence: TGTGCCAGCAGTGGAGCTAGCACAGATACGCAGTATTTT. This translates into CASSGASTDTQYF.

The V call is TRBV6-5, the J call TRBJ2-5, with 10 bases matching TRBD1. CDR1 and CDR2 from the germline V gene are MNHEY and SVGAGI. The V segment lost 7 bases and the J segment 4 bases; nucleotides outside the gene matches: 6. The CDR3 is made up of 14 amino acids. The DNA of the CDR3 is TGTGCCAGCAAACTGACAGGGGGCCGAGAGACCCAGTACTTC. Residues: CASKLTGGRETQYF.

This chain connects TRBV5-1 to TRBJ2-1; D might be TRBD1 (5 bases). With 4 bases removed from V and 2 bases from J, the gap between germline ends came to 10 bases. Per germline, CDR1 SGHRS and CDR2 YFSETQ. CDR3 size: 14 residues. In DNA form, the CDR3 reads TGCGCCAGCAGCCTCGGACAAACCTACAATGAGCAGTTCTTC. Its translation: CASSLGQTYNEQFF.

The V and J genes are TRBV28 and TRBJ1-1; the D is unclear. The CDR3 covers 12 residues. Germline CDR1 reads MDHEN; CDR2 reads SYDVKM. Trimming pared 6 bases from V and 3 bases from J, leaving 8 bases between. The CDR3 protein is CASSREYTEAFF. The CDR3 DNA reads TGTGCCAGCAGCCGGGAGTACACTGAAGCTTTCTTT.

The chain is built from TRBV5-8 and TRBJ1-2, with unresolved D. The CDR3 is made up of 16 amino acids. V shed 4 bases and J shed 7 bases, with 23 bases lying between them. Germline lookup yields CDR1 SGHTS and CDR2 YDEGEE. DNA of the CDR3: TGTGCCAGCAGCCAAGGACTCGGGAAATTCCCCGGTGGCTACACCTTC. Its translation: CASSQGLGKFPGGYTF.

There are a few counts of this clone. The V and J genes are TRBV6-1 and TRBJ2-1; the match to TRBD2 covers 12 bases. The germline CDR1 and CDR2 sequences are MNHNS and SASEGT. The J segment lost 8 bases and the V segment lost 5 bases, leaving 7 bases of the junction unmatched. The CDR3 length is 15 residues. CDR3 loop: CASSTRTSGNHEQFF. CDR3 nucleotides: TGTGCCAGCAGTACTCGGACTAGCGGGAATCATGAGCAGTTCTTC.